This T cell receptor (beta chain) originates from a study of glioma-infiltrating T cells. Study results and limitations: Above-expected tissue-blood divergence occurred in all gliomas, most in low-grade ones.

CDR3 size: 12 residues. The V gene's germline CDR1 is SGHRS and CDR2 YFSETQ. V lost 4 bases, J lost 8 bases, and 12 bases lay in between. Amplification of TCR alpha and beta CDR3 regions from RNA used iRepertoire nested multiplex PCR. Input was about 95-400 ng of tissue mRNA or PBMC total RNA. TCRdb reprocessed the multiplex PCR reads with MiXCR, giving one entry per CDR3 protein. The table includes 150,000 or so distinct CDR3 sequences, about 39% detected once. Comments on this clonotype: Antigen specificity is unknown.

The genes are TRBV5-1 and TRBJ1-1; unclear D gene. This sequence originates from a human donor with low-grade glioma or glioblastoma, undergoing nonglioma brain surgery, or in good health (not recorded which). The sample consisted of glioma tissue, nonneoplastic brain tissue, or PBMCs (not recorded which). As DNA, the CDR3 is TGCGCCAGCAGCAAAGCCGCAACGGAAGCTTTCTTT. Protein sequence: CASSKAATEAFF.